The TCR beta chain under discussion was sequenced for a study of CD8 T cells in Susac syndrome. Study conclusions and caveats: The authors acknowledged that the study's TCR sequencing and HLA analysis involved relatively few individuals.

An input of about 0.5 to 1 ug of RNA was subjected to reverse transcription using random hexamers. A single record per CDR3 protein comes from TCRdb applying MiXCR to the immunoSEQ multiplex PCR reads. The data contain 150,000 to 200,000 distinct CDR3 sequences, 93% of them singletons. The CDR3 is made up of 17 amino acids. CDR1 is SNHLY, CDR2 FYNNEI, per germline. Trimming shortened V by 0 bases and J by 1 base, and 15 bases separated the two germline ends. Comment on this clonotype: Its matching antigen is unknown.

The TCR sequence derives from a human donor in good health. V gene TRBV2 combines with J gene TRBJ1-1; unclear D gene. Material: CD4+ T cells from PBMCs. The CDR3 here is CASSEAQSWRQNTEAFF. The CDR3, as DNA: TGTGCCAGCAGTGAAGCGCAGAGTTGGCGGCAGAACACTGAAGCTTTCTTT.